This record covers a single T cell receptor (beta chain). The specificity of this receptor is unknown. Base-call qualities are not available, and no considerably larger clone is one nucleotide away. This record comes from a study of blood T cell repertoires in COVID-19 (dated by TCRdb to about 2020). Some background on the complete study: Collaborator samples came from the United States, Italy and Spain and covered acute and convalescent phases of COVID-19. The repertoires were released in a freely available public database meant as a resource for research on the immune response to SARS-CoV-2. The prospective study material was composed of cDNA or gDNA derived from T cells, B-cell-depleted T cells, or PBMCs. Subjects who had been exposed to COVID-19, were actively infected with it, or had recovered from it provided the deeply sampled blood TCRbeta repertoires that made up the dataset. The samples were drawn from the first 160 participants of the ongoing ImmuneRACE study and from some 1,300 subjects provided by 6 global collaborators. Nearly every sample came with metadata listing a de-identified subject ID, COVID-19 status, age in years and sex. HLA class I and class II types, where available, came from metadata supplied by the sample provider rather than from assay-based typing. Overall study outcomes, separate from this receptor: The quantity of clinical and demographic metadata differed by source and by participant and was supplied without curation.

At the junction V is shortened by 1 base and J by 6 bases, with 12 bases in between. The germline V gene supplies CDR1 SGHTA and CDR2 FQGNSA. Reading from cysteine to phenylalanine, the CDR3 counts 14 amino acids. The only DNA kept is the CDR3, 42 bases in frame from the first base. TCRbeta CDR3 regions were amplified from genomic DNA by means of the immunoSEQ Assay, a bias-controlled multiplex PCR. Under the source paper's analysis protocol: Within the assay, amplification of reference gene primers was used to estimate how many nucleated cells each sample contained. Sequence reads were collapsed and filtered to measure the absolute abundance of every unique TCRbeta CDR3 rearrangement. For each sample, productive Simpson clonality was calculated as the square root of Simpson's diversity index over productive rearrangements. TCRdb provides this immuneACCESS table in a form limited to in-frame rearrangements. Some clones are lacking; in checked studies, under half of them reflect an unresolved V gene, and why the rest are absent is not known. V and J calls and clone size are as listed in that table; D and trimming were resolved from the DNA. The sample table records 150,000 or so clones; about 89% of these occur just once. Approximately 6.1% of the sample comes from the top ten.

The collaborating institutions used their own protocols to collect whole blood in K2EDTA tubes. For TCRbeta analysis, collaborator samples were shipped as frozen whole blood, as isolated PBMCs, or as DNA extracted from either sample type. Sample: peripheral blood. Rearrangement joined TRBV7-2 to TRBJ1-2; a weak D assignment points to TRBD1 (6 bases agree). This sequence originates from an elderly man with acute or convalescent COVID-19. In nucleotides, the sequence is TGTGCCAGCAGCTTAGGACAACAGGGAAATGGCTACACCTTC. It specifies CASSLGQQGNGYTF.